This T cell receptor (beta chain) was observed in a study of T cells in Graves' hyperthyroidism and ophthalmopathy (dated 2019 in TCRdb). About the study as a whole: Peripheral blood samples were taken at initial diagnosis, before any treatment was given. The 95 to 100 discovery patients were divided at random into training and test sets in a 7:3 ratio. To identify TCR V-J signatures that set the groups apart, the researchers used a discovery cohort of about a hundred patients, made up of fewer than 50 with Graves' ophthalmopathy and some 55 with stable Graves' hyperthyroidism. Once sampling was done, hyperthyroidism patients were given methimazole at a starting dose of 30 mg daily, whereas ophthalmopathy patients were given high-dose intravenous methylprednisolone. TCR Vbeta CDR3 sequencing of 140 or so peripheral blood samples (over 40 ophthalmopathy, 75 hyperthyroidism and approximately 17 progressor patients) is reported in the paper. The study also compared thyroid tissue and blood T-cell repertoires from more than 5 Graves' hyperthyroidism patients. Prospective prediction of ophthalmopathy was tested in an independent validation cohort consisting of 18 hyperthyroidism patients and about 17 patients who later progressed to ophthalmopathy. The study at large found these results: Most expanded thyroid clonotypes (frequency above 0.001) were also detected in blood, a finding suggesting that blood repertoires may reflect thyroid immune responses. No statistical method was used to set the sample size in advance, and investigators knew the group allocation. Ophthalmopathy was separated from stable hyperthyroidism by a 13 V-J signature model, with 85% to 90% sensitivity and about 81% specificity obtained in cross-validation and 80%/75% obtained in testing. In validation, the model predicted progression to ophthalmopathy a median of around 6.5 months before onset, with approximately 68% sensitivity and about 75% specificity.

V is clipped by 1 base and J by 6 bases, and the sequence between their germline boundaries is 6 bases long. The CDR3 sequence holds 13 residues, the cysteine and phenylalanine included. The retained sequence is limited to the CDR3, 39 bases, with the frame set at the first base. The germline V gene (reference sequence) specifies LNHDA as CDR1 and SQIVND as CDR2. This clonotype was found a few times. What this receptor recognizes is not known. It has no much larger one-base neighbor in the sample; base qualities were not kept. Amplification of TCR beta CDR3 regions was carried out from RNA transcripts. For the first round of RT-PCR on the TCR CDR3, the HTBI primer set was used together with the Qiagen OneStep RT-PCR kit. Libraries were constructed in a second round of multiplex PCR, after which size selection and purification were carried out. Sequencing of the libraries was done on an Illumina HiSeq2000 using paired-end 100 bp reads. In the source study's methods: SOAPnuke was used to process the raw data, throwing out any read that contained adapters or uncalled bases, had a mean Phred below 15, or lacked an exact constant-primer or identifier match. High-quality paired reads were merged using COPE v1.2.5, and each unique nucleotide sequence was defined as a clonotype. Clonotypes were aligned to IMGT TRBV, TRBD and TRBJ reference segments using MiTCR v1.1. The analysis was restricted to V-J combinations with a frequency above 0.0001, which together covered over 99% of the repertoires. The TCS score was defined as F50 (clonal expansion) divided by E x V (chaos), with BLOSUM62-based TCRdist calculated between CDR3 peptides within each V-J. Welch's t-statistics and random forest reduced around 520 V-J features to roughly 13, which were used in a naive Bayes classifier (R e1071). TCRdb reprocessing: public reads trimmed at Q25 with fastp, clones called with MiXCR, in-frame beta chains kept. When rows share a CDR3 protein, they turn into one entry using the most common DNA and genes. The V and J calls, along with clone size, are taken from TCRdb and not from the paper's own processing. The sample table lists about 480,000 distinct CDR3 sequences, under 15% of them with a count of one. The ten largest clonotypes hold around 17% of the sample.

A patient counted as having stable Graves' hyperthyroidism if no progression to ophthalmopathy occurred over 18 months of follow-up. Hyperthyroidism patients were aged 18 to 65 years and newly diagnosed, with disease duration of less than 2 months. The study excluded patients with uncontrolled infections, other autoimmune diseases, pregnancy or lactation. Diagnoses were based on clinical symptoms, serum thyroxine and TRAb, thyroid ultrasound and orbital computed tomography. PBMCs were isolated from 7.5 to 10 ml of fresh peripheral blood by Ficoll-Paque density gradient centrifugation. Trizol reagent was used to extract total RNA, and RNA quality was then checked on an Agilent 2100 Bioanalyzer.

The sequence was obtained from a woman aged 18-29 years with Graves' hyperthyroidism. The sequenced material came from blood. The rearrangement combines TRBV19 with TRBJ2-2, with a weak D call of TRBD2 (6 bases match). CDR3 loop: CASSIGGAGELFF. The DNA sequence is as follows: TGTGCCAGTAGTATAGGGGGGGCCGGGGAGCTGTTTTTT.